This TCR delta chain was recovered during a study of gamma-delta T cells after stem cell transplantation. J was trimmed by 7 bases and V by 1 base; bases with no gene match: 9. This CDR3 region has 16 residues. Per the germline V gene, CDR1 is GEAIGNYY and CDR2 is EKD. With regard to this clone: The protein that TCRdb holds for this DNA derives from a much larger clone and differs from the translated DNA at residue 12, which likely indicates a read error; the protein shown here is translated from the DNA.

TCRdb called clones from the RT-PCR reads again using CATT. Of around 2,700 delta-chain clones listed, around 3.1% are singletons. The sequencing input was gamma-delta T cells. J is TRDJ1 and V is TRDV2, with 12 bases matching TRDD3. This clonotype originated in a human donor. It is not recorded whose cells these are; they may come from a transplant donor. This CDR3 reads CACDTLLGDTSGKLIF. CDR3 nucleotides: TGTGCCTGTGACACTCTACTGGGGGATACTTCCGGTAAACTCATCTTT.